The present TCR beta chain was sequenced within a study of technical replicates of blood from a few donors. With 3 bases clipped from V and 9 bases from J, the junction kept 4 bases outside the gene matches. The CDR3 loop spans 14 amino acids. The germline V gene encodes CDR1 KGHSH and CDR2 LQKENI. The data were produced by immunoSEQ multiplex PCR, yet TCRdb's version contains in-frame clones alone and is incomplete. The sample shows approximately 16,000 clones, 87% of them seen only once. The J gene is TRBJ1-4, the V gene TRBV18; 10 positions match TRBD1. The receptor's source is a human donor in good health. The sequencing input was PBMCs. This CDR3 is CASSPGQGKQKLFF. DNA of the CDR3: TGTGCCAGCTCACCGGGACAGGGGAAGCAAAAACTGTTTTTT.